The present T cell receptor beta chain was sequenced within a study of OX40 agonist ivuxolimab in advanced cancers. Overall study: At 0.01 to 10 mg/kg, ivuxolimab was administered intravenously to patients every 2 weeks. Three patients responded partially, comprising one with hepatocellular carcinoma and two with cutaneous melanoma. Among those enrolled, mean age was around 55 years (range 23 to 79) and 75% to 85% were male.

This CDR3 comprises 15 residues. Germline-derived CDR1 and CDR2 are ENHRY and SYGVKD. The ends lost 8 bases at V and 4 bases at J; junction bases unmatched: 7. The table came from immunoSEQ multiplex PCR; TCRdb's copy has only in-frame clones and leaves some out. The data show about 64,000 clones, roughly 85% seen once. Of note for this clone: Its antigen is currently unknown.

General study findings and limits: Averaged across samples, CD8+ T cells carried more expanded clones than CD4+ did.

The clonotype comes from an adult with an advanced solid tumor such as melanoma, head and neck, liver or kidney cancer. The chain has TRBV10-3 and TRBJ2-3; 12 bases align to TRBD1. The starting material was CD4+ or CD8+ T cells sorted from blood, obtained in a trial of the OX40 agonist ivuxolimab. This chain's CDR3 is CAILPGQGASDTQYF. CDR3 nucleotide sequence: TGTGCCATCCTACCGGGACAGGGGGCATCAGATACGCAGTATTTT.